These 20 T cell receptor beta chains came from one sample sequenced in a study of CD8 T cells in ankylosing spondylitis. TCRdb re-derived calls from the 5' RACE reads in MiXCR, one entry per CDR3 protein. This sample has about 160,000 distinct CDR3 sequences, with around 8.9% found just once. The sample taken for sequencing was blood, either unsorted or a sorted T cell fraction (not recorded which). These receptors all come from a female donor with ankylosing spondylitis or in good health (not recorded which).

This clonotype showed up just a few times. V usage is TRBV7-9 and J usage is TRBJ1-1, with no clear D. V lost 6 bases, J lost 1 base, and 18 bases lay in between. CDR1 is SEHNR and CDR2 is FQNEAQ in the germline V gene (reference sequence). The CDR3 totals 16 residues. CDR3 nucleotides: TGTGCCAGCAGTTCGGACTCATCCAGGCCGAACACTGAAGCTTTCTTT. This translates into CASSSDSSRPNTEAFF. The entire variable domain, with the rest obtained from reference TRBV7-9 and TRBJ1-1, is as follows: DTGVSQNPRHKITKRGQNVTFRCDPISEHNRLYWYRQTLGQGPEFLTYFQNEAQLEKSRLLSDRFSAERPKGSFSTLEIQRTEQGDSAMYLCASSSDSSRPNTEAFFGQGTRLTVV.

This rearrangement joins TRBV2 to TRBJ1-6; no firm D call. CDR1 is SNHLY and CDR2 is FYNNEI in the germline V gene. V was shortened by 5 bases and J by 9 bases, with 11 bases between the two germline ends. There are 13 residues in the CDR3. The CDR3 sequence: CASSPGVGSPLHF. The CDR3 DNA reads as TGTGCCAGCAGTCCCGGGGTTGGTTCACCCCTCCACTTT. Based on the CDR3 plus reference TRBV2 and TRBJ1-6, the full variable domain is EPEVTQTPSHQVTQMGQEVILRCVPISNHLYFYWYRQILGQKVEFLVSFYNNEISEKSEIFDDQFSVERPDGSNFTLKIRSTKLEDSAMYFCASSPGVGSPLHFGNGTRLTVT.

This clonotype was seen a few times. This chain uses TRBV13 with TRBJ2-3, with 15 bases aligning to TRBD2. The CDR3 has 16 amino acids. The ends lost 5 bases at V and 5 bases at J; junction bases unmatched: 5. Germline loops: CDR1 PRHDT, CDR2 FYEKMQ (reference sequence). The chain's CDR3 is CASSPPGLAGGDTQYF. Written as DNA, the CDR3 is TGTGCCAGCAGCCCACCGGGACTAGCGGGAGGAGATACGCAGTATTTT.

This clonotype was seen many times. V usage is TRBV27 and J usage is TRBJ1-3; unclear D gene. Germline values: CDR1 MNHEY, CDR2 SMNVEV (reference sequence). This CDR3 has 14 residues. V was trimmed by 0 bases and J by 8 bases, leaving 11 bases between them. Here the CDR3 reads CASSLSPLLDTIYF. The CDR3 nucleotides are TGTGCCAGCAGTTTATCGCCCCTCCTCGACACCATATATTTT.

This clonotype was detected a few times. The CDR3 here is CSARDKGGGPPDTQYF. The CDR3 nucleotides read TGCAGTGCTAGAGATAAGGGGGGAGGGCCTCCAGATACGCAGTATTTT. The rearrangement joins TRBV20-1 to TRBJ2-3, with D tentatively TRBD2 (7 bases). Germline assignment: CDR1 DFQATT and CDR2 SNEGSKA (reference sequence). Trimming removed 0 bases from V and 4 bases from J, with 17 bases in between. There are 16 residues in the CDR3.

A few counts support this clonotype. The gene calls are TRBV7-9 and TRBJ2-1; the D gene is possibly TRBD1 (7 bases). Per germline, CDR1 SEHNR and CDR2 FQNEAQ (reference sequence). V gave up 6 bases and J gave up 3 bases, with 18 bases separating them. This CDR3 has 16 residues. CDR3 sequence reads: CASSWGGTAFYNEQFF. CDR3 nucleotides: TGTGCCAGCAGTTGGGGCGGGACAGCCTTCTACAATGAGCAGTTCTTC.

Concerning this clonotype itself: At one of its ends the junction is not consistent with the germline gene, which may arise from a read error. CDR3 nucleotide sequence: TGTGCCAGCAGCCTAGAGACTAGCGGGAGCCTCACCTACAAGCAGTACTTC. This encodes CASSLETSGSLTYKQYF. The V gene is TRBV6-1, the J gene TRBJ2-7, with TRBD2 identical over 12 bases. Per the germline V gene, CDR1 is MNHNS and CDR2 is SASEGT. The CDR3 covers 17 residues.

The chain is built from TRBV4-3 and TRBJ2-1; TRBD2 matches 8 bases. The CDR3 has 16 amino acids. V trimming: 2 bases; J trimming: 3 bases; junction bases outside the gene matches: 6. Germline V gives CDR1 LGHNA, CDR2 YSLEER. The CDR3 nucleotides are TGCGCCAGCAGCCAATACATAGCGGGGCACTACAATGAGCAGTTCTTC. Translating it yields CASSQYIAGHYNEQFF.

This clonotype was seen ten or more times. V and J are TRBV25-1 and TRBJ2-7, with TRBD2 matching 11 bases. With V trimmed by 4 bases and J by 3 bases, 2 bases remained unmatched. The CDR3 consists of 14 residues. In germline, CDR1 is MGHDK, CDR2 SYGVNS. This chain's CDR3 is CASSGLAGNYEQYF. The CDR3 bases are TGTGCCAGCAGTGGACTAGCGGGAAACTACGAGCAGTACTTC.

This clonotype was recorded many times. The chain couples TRBV12-3 or TRBV12-4 to TRBJ2-7; D remains unclear. Trimming pared 6 bases from V and 0 bases from J, leaving 12 bases between. The CDR3 totals 14 residues. The CDR3 here is CASSQDAFSYEQYF. The CDR3 region has the DNA TGTGCCAGCAGCCAGGACGCCTTCTCCTACGAGCAGTACTTC.

V gene TRBV11-2 combines with J gene TRBJ2-7; D may match TRBD1 or TRBD2 (5 bases each). Germline CDR1 is SGHAT and CDR2 is FQNNGV. Trimming shortened V by 1 base and J by 2 bases, and 15 bases separated the two germline ends. The CDR3 loop spans 16 amino acids. The CDR3 protein is CASSLGYGRGAYEQYF. The CDR3 bases are TGTGCCAGCAGCTTAGGATATGGCAGAGGGGCCTACGAGCAGTACTTC.

The chain is built from TRBV18 and TRBJ1-4; D not certain. Trimming removed 2 bases from V and 8 bases from J, with 6 bases in between. The CDR3 is 12 residues long. Germline CDR1 KGHSH, CDR2 LQKENI. The CDR3 sequence: CASSPGCEKLFF. In nucleotides, the CDR3 is TGTGCCAGCTCACCAGGGTGCGAAAAACTGTTTTTT.

This chain connects TRBV14 to TRBJ2-1; D is perhaps TRBD1 or TRBD2 (5 bases each). With 11 bases removed from V and 5 bases from J, the gap between germline ends came to 16 bases. Germline V gene lookup returns CDR1 SGHDN and CDR2 FVKESK. The CDR3 spans 13 residues. CDR3 DNA sequence: TGTGCCGGCCGGGACGCAAATCACAATGAGCAGTTCTTC. It translates to CAGRDANHNEQFF.

This clonotype was counted at least ten times. J is TRBJ2-1 and V is TRBV3-1, with a weak D call TRBD1 (5 bases). V was trimmed by 2 bases and J by 9 bases, leaving 20 bases between them. The CDR3 is 16 amino acids. Germline CDR1 LGHDT, CDR2 YNNKEL (reference sequence). CDR3 protein: CASSQPTKPNRGEQFF. CDR3 nucleotides: TGTGCCAGCAGCCAACCCACCAAGCCAAATAGGGGTGAGCAGTTCTTC.

The CDR3: CASSMGGNTEAFF. The DNA for the CDR3 is TGCGCCAGCAGCATGGGGGGGAACACTGAAGCTTTCTTT. The chain couples TRBV5-1 to TRBJ1-1; tentatively, D is TRBD1 (5 bases). The V and J ends lost 4 bases and 1 base respectively, with 8 bases between them. Germline CDR1 is SGHRS and CDR2 is YFSETQ. The CDR3 sequence is 13 residues long.

The chain links TRBV7-6 to TRBJ2-1, with 10 bases matching TRBD2. Germline V lookup: CDR1 SGHVS, CDR2 FNYEAQ. The junction had 6 bases not matched to a gene; V was cut back by 7 bases and J by 6 bases. The CDR3 runs to 14 residues. The CDR3 reads CASTEAGGPNEQFF. The DNA for the CDR3 is TGTGCCAGCACGGAAGCGGGAGGGCCCAATGAGCAGTTCTTC.

This clonotype was picked up a small number of times. The rearrangement uses TRBV15 and TRBJ2-1, with 10 positions matching TRBD2. Germline CDR1 and CDR2: LNHNV and YYDKDF (reference sequence). This CDR3 is built from 16 residues. Trimming cost V 3 bases and J 9 bases; bases outside gene matches: 11. The CDR3: CATSRSTSGTGGEQFF. In nucleotides, the CDR3 is TGTGCCACCAGCAGGTCTACTAGCGGGACAGGTGGTGAGCAGTTCTTC.

This clonotype was observed a few times. The chain employs TRBV7-2 and TRBJ2-5, with TRBD1 as a possible D gene (6 bases). The germline V gene has CDR1 SGHTA and CDR2 FQGNSA. V was trimmed by 1 base and J by 1 base, leaving 10 bases between them. CDR3 length equals 15 residues. CDR3 loop: CASSLGEDSQETQYF. The CDR3 bases are TGTGCCAGCAGCTTAGGAGAGGACAGCCAAGAGACCCAGTACTTC.

This clonotype was detected many times. The V and J genes are TRBV12-3 or TRBV12-4 and TRBJ1-5; D gene ambiguous. The CDR3 extends over 13 amino acids. V was clipped by 5 bases and J by 0 bases, with 5 bases between them. The chain's CDR3 is CASSADSNQPQHF. CDR3 bases: TGTGCCAGCAGTGCTGATAGCAATCAGCCCCAGCATTTT.

This clonotype was observed a few times. The chain links TRBV11-1 to TRBJ2-1, with D possibly being TRBD1 (5 bases). Germline V gene data show CDR1 as SGHAT and CDR2 as FQDESV (reference sequence). V lost 5 bases and J lost 6, with 17 bases in between. The CDR3 spans 15 residues. CDR3 amino acids: CASSPYKRQSNEQFF. The CDR3 bases are TGTGCCAGCAGCCCTTATAAAAGACAGTCCAATGAGCAGTTCTTC. The full variable domain, completed using reference TRBV11-1 and TRBJ2-1, is EAEVAQSPRYKITEKSQAVAFWCDPISGHATLYWYRQILGQGPELLVQFQDESVVDDSQLPKDRFSAERLKGVDSTLKIQPAELGDSAMYLCASSPYKRQSNEQFFGPGTRLTVL.